A selection of T cell receptor beta chains follows, all from one sample in a study of HIV-infected patients and healthy controls. TCRdb independently ran MiXCR on the 5' RACE reads; one entry per CDR3 protein. This sample carries roughly 10,000 distinct CDR3 sequences, just over 8% of them seen once, and the ten largest clones take approximately 6%. The source material was blood. The receptors derive from an adult in good health. Each CDR3 is given with its conserved first and last residue. D genes are given only for firm matches. Expanded clones are given a class, and other clones once, few, many or no size at all.

clone_size | j_call | v_call | d_call | cdr3_aa | cdr3_nt
many | TRBJ2-7 | TRBV5-1 | . | CASSLLTGKGEQYF | TGCGCCAGCAGCTTGTTAACAGGGAAAGGCGAGCAGTACTTC
many | TRBJ2-7 | TRBV9 | . | CASSEGPGPEYEQYF | TGTGCCAGCAGCGAGGGACCGGGACCGGAATACGAGCAGTACTTC
medium-sized | TRBJ2-1 | TRBV7-9 | TRBD2 | CASSDTSGSSYNEQFF | TGTGCCAGCAGCGATACTAGCGGGAGCTCCTACAATGAGCAGTTCTTC
many | TRBJ2-1 | TRBV19 | TRBD2 | CASSRRGVDGEQFF | TGTGCCAGTAGTCGGCGGGGGGTGGATGGCGAGCAGTTCTTC
many | TRBJ1-2 | TRBV6-4 | . | CASIVARRPGQIYGYTF | TGTGCCAGCATCGTCGCTCGGAGACCCGGACAGATCTATGGCTACACCTTC
many | TRBJ2-2 | TRBV12-3/TRBV12-4 | TRBD2 | CASSLLWGGLAVNTGELFF | TGTGCCAGCAGTTTACTTTGGGGAGGACTAGCGGTGAACACCGGGGAGCTGTTTTTT
many | TRBJ2-2 | TRBV11-3 | TRBD1 | CASSRLRDSLFNTGELFF | TGTGCCAGCAGCCGCCTGAGGGACAGCCTCTTTAACACCGGGGAGCTGTTTTTT
medium-sized | TRBJ2-7 | TRBV3-1 | TRBD1 | CASSHGQGYEQYF | TGTGCCAGCAGCCATGGACAGGGCTACGAGCAGTACTTC
. | TRBJ2-5 | TRBV29-1 | TRBD1 | CSVDPGQGMETQYF | TGCAGCGTTGACCCGGGACAGGGGATGGAGACCCAGTACTTC
medium-sized | TRBJ2-5 | TRBV4-1 | TRBD2 | CASSQERGLAEETQYF | TGCGCCAGCAGCCAAGAGCGTGGTCTAGCGGAGGAGACCCAGTACTTC
medium-sized | TRBJ1-1 | TRBV6-1 | TRBD1 | CASSVDRVNSAFF | TGTGCCAGCAGTGTTGACAGGGTTAATTCGGCTTTCTTT
few | TRBJ2-5 | TRBV29-1 | TRBD1 | CSTRTGETQYF | TGCAGCACAAGGACAGGGGAGACCCAGTACTTC
medium-sized | TRBJ2-1 | TRBV4-3 | . | CASSQGAGRGNEQFF | TGCGCCAGCAGCCAAGGGGCGGGACGGGGCAATGAGCAGTTCTTC
medium-sized | TRBJ2-1 | TRBV28 | . | CASSKGGAGNNEQFF | TGTGCCAGCAGTAAGGGGGGGGCGGGGAACAATGAGCAGTTCTTC
few | TRBJ2-1 | TRBV28 | TRBD2 | CASRGTRVNEQFF | TGTGCCAGCAGAGGGACTAGAGTCAATGAGCAGTTCTTC
. | TRBJ2-1 | TRBV28 | . | CASHTGQNEQFF | TGTGCCAGCCATACAGGGCAGAACGAGCAGTTCTTC
medium-sized | TRBJ2-7 | TRBV5-4 | . | CASSLAASYEQYF | TGTGCCAGCAGCTTGGCCGCCAGCTACGAGCAGTACTTC
medium-sized | TRBJ2-1 | TRBV5-4 | . | CASSFYGIRSYNEQFF | TGTGCCAGCAGCTTTTACGGCATCCGCTCCTACAATGAGCAGTTCTTC
medium-sized | TRBJ2-7 | TRBV6-4 | . | CASRRDTYPLNSYEQYF | TGTGCCAGCAGGAGGGACACTTACCCATTAAACTCCTACGAGCAGTACTTC
many | TRBJ2-2 | TRBV9 | . | CASSVGVRPNTGELFF | TGTGCCAGCAGCGTAGGCGTCAGGCCGAACACCGGGGAGCTGTTTTTT
many | TRBJ1-6 | TRBV12-3/TRBV12-4 | . | CASSLRTDYPLHF | TGTGCCAGCAGTCTCCGGACCGATTATCCCCTCCACTTT
many | TRBJ2-1 | TRBV20-1 | . | CSARDYRGAYNEQFF | TGCAGTGCTAGAGACTACAGAGGTGCCTACAATGAGCAGTTCTTC
many | TRBJ2-5 | TRBV10-3 | . | CATSETQYF | TGTGCCACCTCAGAGACCCAGTACTTC
. | TRBJ2-2 | TRBV30 | . | CAWGGGNTGELFF | TGTGCCTGGGGGGGAGGGAACACCGGGGAGCTGTTTTTT
few | TRBJ1-6 | TRBV19 | . | CASNRHSLNSPLHF | TGTGCCAGTAACCGTCACAGCCTGAATTCACCCCTCCACTTT
many | TRBJ2-1 | TRBV5-5 | . | CASSSGPLNEQFF | TGTGCCAGCAGCTCGGGACCGTTGAATGAGCAGTTCTTC
. | TRBJ1-3 | TRBV5-1 | TRBD1 | CASSGQVSGNTIYF | TGCGCCAGCAGCGGACAGGTATCTGGAAACACCATATATTTT
many | TRBJ1-1 | TRBV3-1 | . | CASSPNSGHTEAFF | TGTGCCAGCAGCCCAAACTCGGGGCACACTGAAGCTTTCTTT
few | TRBJ2-1 | TRBV6-1 | TRBD2 | CASSVRIPSGSSQFF | TGTGCCAGCAGTGTCCGTATTCCTAGCGGGAGTTCGCAGTTCTTC
many | TRBJ2-2 | TRBV12-5 | TRBD1 | CASGPPSEWDRVNRGTGELFF | TGTGCTAGTGGTCCTCCATCAGAGTGGGACAGGGTTAACAGGGGCACCGGGGAGCTGTTTTTT
many | TRBJ2-1 | TRBV7-9 | TRBD1 | CASSPVTGTGYNEQFF | TGTGCCAGCAGCCCAGTAACCGGGACAGGCTACAATGAGCAGTTCTTC
many | TRBJ1-1 | TRBV5-1 | TRBD1 | CASSSQGGTEAFF | TGCGCCAGCAGCTCCCAGGGGGGGACTGAAGCTTTCTTT
many | TRBJ1-1 | TRBV7-2 | . | CASSEDRGGFTEAFF | TGTGCCAGCAGCGAAGACCGGGGGGGGTTCACTGAAGCTTTCTTT
medium-sized | TRBJ1-5 | TRBV27 | . | CASSLHSNQPQHF | TGTGCCAGCAGTTTACACAGCAATCAGCCCCAGCATTTT
many | TRBJ2-7 | TRBV27 | TRBD1 | CASSLVTGEEQYF | TGTGCCAGCAGTTTAGTTACAGGGGAAGAGCAGTACTTC
. | TRBJ2-1 | TRBV29-1 | TRBD2 | CSVEPGLAGGPGQFF | TGCAGCGTTGAACCGGGACTAGCGGGGGGGCCAGGGCAGTTCTTC
medium-sized | TRBJ2-5 | TRBV7-9 | TRBD2 | CASAQTHSGRALGETQYF | TGTGCCAGCGCCCAAACCCATAGCGGGAGGGCCCTTGGAGAGACCCAGTACTTC
many | TRBJ2-2 | TRBV19 | . | CASSPTLRTNTGELFF | TGTGCCAGTAGCCCAACACTCCGGACGAACACCGGGGAGCTGTTTTTT
medium-sized | TRBJ2-5 | TRBV7-8 | . | CASSLWGEAGTETQYF | TGTGCCAGCAGCTTATGGGGGGAGGCTGGGACGGAGACCCAGTACTTC
. | TRBJ2-7 | TRBV29-1 | . | CSVEKGDNEQYF | TGCAGCGTTGAGAAGGGTGATAACGAGCAGTACTTC
. | TRBJ2-1 | TRBV30 | . | CAWISARSLTSYNEQFF | TGTGCCTGGATTTCCGCCAGGTCTTTAACCTCCTACAATGAGCAGTTCTTC
many | TRBJ2-5 | TRBV30 | TRBD1 | CAWSDAGGRSQYF | TGTGCCTGGAGTGATGCAGGGGGCAGGTCCCAGTACTTC
many | TRBJ2-7 | TRBV14 | . | CASSQDLQATFYEQYF | TGTGCCAGCAGCCAAGATTTACAGGCGACCTTCTACGAGCAGTACTTC
few | TRBJ2-1 | TRBV7-3 | TRBD2 | CASSLGFLAGYNEQFF | TGTGCCAGCAGCTTAGGGTTTTTAGCGGGGTACAATGAGCAGTTCTTC
. | TRBJ2-6 | TRBV25-1 | . | CASSEYSGFSGANVLTF | TGTGCCAGCAGTGAATATTCAGGGTTCTCTGGGGCCAACGTCCTGACTTTC
medium-sized | TRBJ2-1 | TRBV4-1 | TRBD2 | CASSRRSGRDDEQFF | TGCGCCAGCAGCCGTCGTTCCGGGAGGGACGATGAGCAGTTCTTC
medium-sized | TRBJ2-3 | TRBV2 | TRBD2 | CASSEPAGGRTQYF | TGTGCCAGCAGCGAGCCAGCGGGGGGGCGCACGCAGTATTTT
. | TRBJ2-5 | TRBV11-2 | . | CASSPTRMQETQYF | TGTGCCAGCAGCCCGACTCGTATGCAAGAGACCCAGTACTTC
many | TRBJ2-1 | TRBV23-1 | TRBD2 | CASSQCRGRGMGNEQFF | TGCGCCAGCAGTCAATGTCGCGGGAGAGGTATGGGAAATGAGCAGTTCTTC
medium-sized | TRBJ2-3 | TRBV12-3/TRBV12-4 | . | CASSFSTLRSTDTQYF | TGTGCCAGCAGTTTCTCGACACTGCGTAGCACAGATACGCAGTATTTT
once | TRBJ2-5 | TRBV3-1 | . | CASSQSWQTQYF | TGTGCCAGCAGCCAAAGTTGGCAGACCCAGTACTTC
medium-sized | TRBJ2-7 | TRBV7-2 | . | CASSRDRSSYEQYF | TGTGCCAGCAGCCGGGACCGATCATCTTACGAGCAGTACTTC
many | TRBJ2-1 | TRBV20-1 | TRBD2 | CSARDARREGSAEQFF | TGCAGTGCTAGAGACGCCCGGCGGGAGGGCTCTGCCGAGCAGTTCTTC
medium-sized | TRBJ2-3 | TRBV4-3 | TRBD2 | CASGWGTGGTDTQYF | TGCGCCAGTGGCTGGGGGACGGGAGGGACAGATACGCAGTATTTT
many | TRBJ1-1 | TRBV5-1 | TRBD1 | CASSDKTGERGTEAFF | TGCGCCAGCAGCGACAAGACAGGGGAGCGAGGCACTGAAGCTTTCTTT
many | TRBJ2-3 | TRBV7-9 | TRBD2 | CASRGQTSGVSYF | TGTGCCAGCAGAGGACAGACTAGCGGGGTGTCGTATTTT
once | TRBJ2-5 | TRBV30 | . | CAWSSTGELETQYF | TGTGCCTGGAGTTCCACCGGGGAGTTAGAGACCCAGTACTTC
medium-sized | TRBJ2-6 | TRBV29-1 | . | CSVEEGGRFSGANVLTF | TGCAGCGTTGAAGAAGGAGGTCGTTTCTCTGGGGCCAACGTCCTGACTTTC
medium-sized | TRBJ2-7 | TRBV28 | . | CASSFRSPYEQYF | TGTGCCAGCAGTTTTAGGTCGCCCTACGAGCAGTACTTC